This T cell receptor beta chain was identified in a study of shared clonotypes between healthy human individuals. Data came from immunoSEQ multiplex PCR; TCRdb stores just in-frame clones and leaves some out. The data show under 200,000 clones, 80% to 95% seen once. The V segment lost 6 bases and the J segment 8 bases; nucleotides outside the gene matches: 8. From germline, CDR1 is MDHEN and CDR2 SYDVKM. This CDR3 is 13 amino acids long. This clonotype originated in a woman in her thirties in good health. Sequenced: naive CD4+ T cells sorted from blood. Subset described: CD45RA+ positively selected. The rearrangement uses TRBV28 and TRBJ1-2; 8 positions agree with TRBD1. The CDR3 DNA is TGTGCCAGCAGGCCCACAGGGGGAGAGGGCTACACCTTC. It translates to CASRPTGGEGYTF.